Sequencing of this T cell receptor (beta chain) was carried out in a study of blood T cell repertoires in COVID-19. Original data processing: Amplification of reference gene primers was used by the study to estimate nucleated cell counts. The data were produced by immunoSEQ multiplex PCR, yet TCRdb's version contains in-frame clones alone and is incomplete. V and J calls and clone size are as listed in that table; D and trimming were resolved from the DNA. The sample has about 200,000 clones; approximately 84% are singletons. Two negative PCRs, clearance, or symptom resolution had been documented for recovered Cohort 3 donors. Looked up from germline, CDR1 is KGHDR and CDR2 is SFDVKD. J lost 2 bases, V lost 3 bases, and 12 bases had no gene match. The CDR3 spans 18 residues.

The sample taken for sequencing was PBMCs or T cells enriched from blood (not recorded which). This clonotype was obtained from a man aged 35 to 55 who had recovered from COVID-19. J is TRBJ1-5 and V is TRBV24-1, with TRBD1 matching over 7 bases. This CDR3 reads CATSDARDRRDGNQPQHF. The CDR3 DNA sequence: TGTGCCACCAGTGATGCCCGGGACAGAAGGGACGGCAATCAGCCCCAGCATTTT.